One and the same sample provided the 7 T cell receptor beta chains below, sequenced in a study of response to subunit inactivated influenza vaccine (dated by TCRdb to between 2018 and 2020). The library relied on RT-PCR. The run used an Illumina HiSeq 2500. The public sequencing data were trimmed at Q25 with fastp and processed into clonotypes with MiXCR by TCRdb, which kept only in-frame beta chains. When rows share a CDR3 protein, they turn into one entry using the most common DNA and genes. The sample has under 750,000 distinct CDR3 sequences on record, 10% to 15% of them singletons. The ten largest account for about 10% of the sample. The sequencing used PBMCs from blood, collected on the day of vaccination. The receptors come from a man in his forties or fifties who received an inactivated influenza vaccine. Donor details come from another sample of the same person, matched by shared clones.

This clonotype was counted a few times. The rearrangement uses TRBV7-2 and TRBJ2-3, with D possibly being TRBD1 or TRBD2 (6 bases each). Germline CDR1 is SGHTA and CDR2 is FQGNSA. The CDR3 runs 16 residues. Trimming cost V 1 base and J 3 bases, with 14 bases left between them. In DNA form, the CDR3 reads TGTGCCAGCAGCTTAGGTGGGGGGCGCATGACAGATACGCAGTATTTT. Its protein product is CASSLGGGRMTDTQYF.

The chain is built from TRBV15 and TRBJ2-1; 7 nucleotides match TRBD1. The CDR3 totals 17 residues. From germline, CDR1 is LNHNV and CDR2 YYDKDF (reference sequence). Trimming removed 0 bases from V and 8 bases from J; junction bases left unmatched: 13. CDR3: CATSRESGTGVWDEQFF. The CDR3 DNA is TGTGCCACCAGCAGAGAGTCGGGAACAGGGGTGTGGGATGAGCAGTTCTTC.

The chain couples TRBV18 to TRBJ2-2; unclear D gene. The CDR3 has 15 amino acids. CDR1 and CDR2 from the germline V gene are KGHSH and LQKENI. Trimming removed 2 bases at V and 1 base at J, with 8 bases between. The CDR3 sequence is CASSPSMENTGELFF. The DNA for the CDR3 is TGTGCCAGCTCACCATCGATGGAGAACACCGGGGAGCTGTTTTTT.

This chain joins TRBV7-9 and TRBJ1-1; 9 bases are shared with TRBD1. CDR1 is SEHNR and CDR2 is FQNEAQ in the germline V gene (reference sequence). V lost 5 bases and J lost 8; bases outside the gene matches: 9. The CDR3 contains 14 residues. CDR3 sequence reads: CASSAGTGQPEAFF. DNA for the CDR3: TGTGCCAGCAGCGCCGGGACAGGGCAACCCGAAGCTTTCTTT.

The chain joins TRBV18 to TRBJ2-3; D may be TRBD1 or TRBD2 (6 bases each). The CDR3 loop spans 17 amino acids. Germline values: CDR1 KGHSH, CDR2 LQKENI. V was clipped by 1 base and J by 1 base, with 15 bases between them. The CDR3 region has the DNA TGTGCCAGCTCACCACTACCCACGGGGGCCGGCACAGATACGCAGTATTTT. The encoded protein is CASSPLPTGAGTDTQYF.

V gene TRBV20-1 combines with J gene TRBJ2-1; no reliable D call. Germline loops: CDR1 DFQATT, CDR2 SNEGSKA (reference sequence). The V and J ends lost 4 bases and 5 bases respectively, with 12 bases between them. The CDR3 length is 13 residues. The CDR3 loop reads CSATYTNHNEQFF. In nucleotides, the CDR3 is TGCAGTGCTACCTACACAAATCACAATGAGCAGTTCTTC.

In this sample, this clonotype turned up a few times. The rearrangement links TRBV6-1 to TRBJ2-7; D gene ambiguous. V lost 0 bases to trimming and J lost 6 bases, with 6 bases between them. The CDR3 length is 12 residues. CDR1 MNHNS and CDR2 SASEGT come from the germline V gene. This CDR3 reads CASSEAESEQYF. CDR3 DNA sequence: TGTGCCAGCAGTGAAGCCGAGTCCGAGCAGTACTTC.